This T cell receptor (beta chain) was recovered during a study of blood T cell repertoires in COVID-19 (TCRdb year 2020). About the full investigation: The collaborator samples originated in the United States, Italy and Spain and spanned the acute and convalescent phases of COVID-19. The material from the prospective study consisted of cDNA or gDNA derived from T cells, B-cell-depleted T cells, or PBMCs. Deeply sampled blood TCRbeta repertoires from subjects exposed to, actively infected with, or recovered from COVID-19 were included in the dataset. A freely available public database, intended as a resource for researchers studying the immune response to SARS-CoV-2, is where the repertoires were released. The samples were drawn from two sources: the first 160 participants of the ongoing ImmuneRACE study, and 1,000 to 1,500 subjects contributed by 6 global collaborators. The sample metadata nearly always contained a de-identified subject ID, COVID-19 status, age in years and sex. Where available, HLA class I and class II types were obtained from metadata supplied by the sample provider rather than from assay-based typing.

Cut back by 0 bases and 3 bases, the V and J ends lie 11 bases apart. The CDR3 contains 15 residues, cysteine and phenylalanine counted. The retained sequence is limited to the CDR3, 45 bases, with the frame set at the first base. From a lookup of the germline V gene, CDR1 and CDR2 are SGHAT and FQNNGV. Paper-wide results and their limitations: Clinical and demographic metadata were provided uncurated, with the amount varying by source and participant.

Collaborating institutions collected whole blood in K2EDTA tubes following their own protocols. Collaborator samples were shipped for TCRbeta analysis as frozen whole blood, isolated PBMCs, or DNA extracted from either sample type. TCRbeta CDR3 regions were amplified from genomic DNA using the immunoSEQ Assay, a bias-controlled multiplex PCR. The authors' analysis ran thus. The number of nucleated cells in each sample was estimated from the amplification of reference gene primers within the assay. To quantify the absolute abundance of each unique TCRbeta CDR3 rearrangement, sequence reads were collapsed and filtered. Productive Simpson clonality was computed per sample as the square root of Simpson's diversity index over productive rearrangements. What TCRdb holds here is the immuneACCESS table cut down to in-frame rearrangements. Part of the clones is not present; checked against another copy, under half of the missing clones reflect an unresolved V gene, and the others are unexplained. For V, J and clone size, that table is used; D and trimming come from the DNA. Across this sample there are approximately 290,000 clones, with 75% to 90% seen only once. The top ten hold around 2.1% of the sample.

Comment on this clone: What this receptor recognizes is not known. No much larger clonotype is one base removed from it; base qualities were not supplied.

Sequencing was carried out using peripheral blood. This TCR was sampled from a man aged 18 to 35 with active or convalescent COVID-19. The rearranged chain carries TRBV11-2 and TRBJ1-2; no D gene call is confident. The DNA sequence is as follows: TGTGCCAGCAGCTTAGACCCCCAGGTGGACTATGGCTACACCTTC. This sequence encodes CASSLDPQVDYGYTF.